This TCR beta chain was sequenced for a study of control samples from healthy donors and cancer patients. Clones were sequenced by immunoSEQ multiplex PCR, and TCRdb holds only the in-frame ones, with some missing. The top ten clones hold around 5.7% of a sample with fewer than 100,000 clones, roughly 84% of them seen once. The CDR3 extends over 15 amino acids. The germline CDR1 and CDR2 sequences are LGHDT and YNNKEL (reference sequence). V lost 0 bases to trimming and J lost 0 bases, with 6 bases between them. This TCR derives from a woman aged 50 to 60 in good health. The V and J genes are TRBV3-1 (or the pseudogene TRBV3-2) and TRBJ1-3, with no clear D. Sequenced input: blood. The CDR3 spells CASSQEVISGNTIYF. For the CDR3, the DNA is TGTGCCAGCAGCCAAGAAGTGATCTCTGGAAACACCATATATTTT.